The next 30 T cell receptor beta chains were all read from a single sample in a study of blood T cell repertoires in COVID-19. Measured with immunoSEQ multiplex PCR; TCRdb has only the in-frame clones, and not every one. The sample records roughly 440,000 clones, about 91% being singletons. The specimen was peripheral blood. The receptors derive from a woman aged 50 to 60 with COVID-19, enrolled during active disease.

This clone was seen more than once but under ten times. The chain is built from TRBV28 and TRBJ2-7; TRBD2 matches at 8 bases. The CDR3 covers 16 residues. The V and J ends lost 2 bases and 0 bases, in that order; junction bases with no gene match: 6. The germline V gene has CDR1 MDHEN and CDR2 SYDVKM. This CDR3 reads CASSLGSGGPSYEQYF. The CDR3 region has the DNA TGTGCCAGCAGTTTAGGGAGCGGGGGTCCCTCCTACGAGCAGTACTTC. The variable domain in full, with the rest retrieved from reference TRBV28 and TRBJ2-7, is DVKVTQSSRYLVKRTGEKVFLECVQDMDHENMFWYRQDPGLGLRLIYFSYDVKMKEKGDIPEGYSVSREKKERFSLILESASTNQTSMYLCASSLGSGGPSYEQYFGPGTRLTVT.

The rearrangement joins TRBV6-6 to TRBJ1-2, with 10 positions matching TRBD1. From germline, CDR1 is MNHNY and CDR2 SVGAGI (reference sequence). Trimming cost V 10 bases and J 0 bases; bases outside gene matches: 5. CDR3 length: 14 amino acids. CDR3 loop: CAILGTGANYGYTF. The CDR3 DNA follows: TGTGCCATTCTGGGGACAGGGGCTAACTATGGCTACACCTTC.

The V call is TRBV19, the J call TRBJ2-2, with D possibly being TRBD1 (6 bases). Germline V gives CDR1 LNHDA, CDR2 SQIVND (reference sequence). This CDR3 comprises 17 residues. The germline V and J ends were trimmed by 7 bases and 0 bases, with 18 bases remaining between them. CDR3 region: CASTRTDLPTNTGELFF. Here the CDR3 DNA reads TGTGCCAGTACCAGGACAGACCTCCCTACGAACACCGGGGAGCTGTTTTTT.

The chain recombines TRBV10-3 with TRBJ2-7; 8 bases map to TRBD1. With 0 bases clipped from V and 2 bases from J, the junction kept 3 bases outside the gene matches. The CDR3 is made up of 15 amino acids. CDR1 ENHRY and CDR2 SYGVKD come from the germline V gene. The CDR3 protein is CAISESQGAAYEQYF. CDR3 bases: TGTGCCATCAGTGAGTCCCAGGGGGCCGCCTACGAGCAGTACTTC.

Written as DNA, the CDR3 is TGTGCCAGCAGCTTAGGGAGGGTGAGGGGAGAGACCCAGTACTTC. This sequence encodes CASSLGRVRGETQYF. The gene calls are TRBV7-8 and TRBJ2-5, with D maybe TRBD2 (6 bases). This CDR3 is built from 15 residues. Germline CDR1 SGHVS, CDR2 FQNEAQ. Trimming stripped 1 base from V and 4 bases from J, with 13 bases between.

V usage is TRBV23-1 and J usage is TRBJ2-7; 9 nucleotides align to TRBD1. TRBV23-1 counts as an open reading frame of uncertain function. This CDR3 is built from 14 residues. The V segment lost 6 bases and the J segment 5 bases; nucleotides outside the gene matches: 8. The CDR3, as DNA: TGCGCCAGCAGCCGGGACAGGGTCTGCCACGAGCAGTACTTC. This translates into CASSRDRVCHEQYF.

V gene TRBV3-1 (or the pseudogene TRBV3-2) combines with J gene TRBJ2-7, with D maybe TRBD1 (6 bases). The V gene's germline CDR1 is LGHDT and CDR2 YNNKEL (reference sequence). CDR3 length: 13 amino acids. V lost 4 bases and J 7 bases, leaving 14 bases between the germline ends. The CDR3 is CASSPGTPWEQYF. The DNA of the CDR3 is TGTGCCAGCAGCCCCGGGACACCCTGGGAGCAGTACTTC.

This chain uses TRBV7-3 with TRBJ2-7; the D gene is possibly TRBD2 (7 bases). The CDR3 extends over 16 amino acids. V lost 1 base to trimming and J lost 6 bases, with 19 bases between them. Germline loops: CDR1 SGHTA, CDR2 FQGTGA. In DNA form, the CDR3 reads TGTGCCAGCAGCTTAAAAGCAGAACCGGGGGGCTCCGAGCAGTACTTC. Translated, it gives CASSLKAEPGGSEQYF.

The gene calls are TRBV2 and TRBJ2-3; TRBD1 matches at 8 bases. Germline V gene data show CDR1 as SNHLY and CDR2 as FYNNEI. With V trimmed by 8 bases and J by 6 bases, 13 bases remained unmatched. CDR3 size: 15 residues. CDR3 sequence: CASSPLGQGWDTQYF. In DNA, the CDR3 is TGTGCCAGCTCACCTCTAGGACAGGGCTGGGATACGCAGTATTTT.

The rearrangement joins TRBV9 to TRBJ1-5; D is undetermined. The CDR3 spans 17 residues. The V end was cut by 1 base, the J end by 5 bases, with 19 bases between. From germline, CDR1 is SGDLS and CDR2 YYNGEE. The CDR3 region is CASSVWPRVSEDQPQHF. DNA for the CDR3: TGTGCCAGCAGCGTATGGCCTAGAGTCTCCGAGGATCAGCCCCAGCATTTT.

This clone was seen once. The chain combines TRBV5-4 with TRBJ1-1; possible D gene TRBD1, 5 bases. Germline values: CDR1 SGHNT, CDR2 YYREEE (reference sequence). The CDR3 runs 13 residues. The ends were cut back, 4 bases at V and 6 bases at J, with 13 bases in the middle. The CDR3 sequence is CASSPLTASEAFF. In DNA form, the CDR3 reads TGTGCCAGCAGCCCCCTGACAGCGTCTGAAGCTTTCTTT.

The gene calls are TRBV6-5 and TRBJ1-2, with D perhaps TRBD1 (6 bases). This CDR3 has 15 amino acids. The germline gives CDR1 MNHEY, CDR2 SVGAGI. Trimming took 6 bases from V and 0 from J, leaving 14 bases between them. The CDR3 DNA reads as TGTGCCAGCAGCGTGACAGGTGCCCCTAACTATGGCTACACCTTC. Translation: CASSVTGAPNYGYTF.

The chain couples TRBV11-2 to TRBJ1-1; D not certain. The CDR3 is 14 residues long. Trimming removed 3 bases from V and 1 base from J, with 9 bases in between. The germline gives CDR1 SGHAT, CDR2 FQNNGV. Here the CDR3 DNA reads TGTGCCAGCAGCTTCGGTTGGGCGAACACTGAAGCTTTCTTT. This translates into CASSFGWANTEAFF.

This chain joins TRBV3-1 (or the pseudogene TRBV3-2) and TRBJ1-1; D uncertain. The CDR3 runs to 12 residues. Germline V CDR1 and CDR2: LGHDT, YNNKEL (reference sequence). The V end was cut by 0 bases, the J end by 7 bases, with 6 bases between. The CDR3 loop is CASSQEEHEAFF. For the CDR3, the DNA is TGTGCCAGCAGCCAAGAGGAGCATGAAGCTTTCTTT.

The V call is TRBV5-1, the J call TRBJ2-1, with TRBD2 matching over 11 bases. Germline V gene lookup returns CDR1 SGHRS and CDR2 YFSETQ. The CDR3 is made up of 16 amino acids. Trimming removed 3 bases from V and 4 bases from J; junction bases left unmatched: 6. The DNA for the CDR3 is TGCGCCAGCAGCTCTACCTTAGCGGGGGGGTACAATGAGCAGTTCTTC. The encoded protein is CASSSTLAGGYNEQFF.

This clone was picked up one time. The chain couples TRBV12-3 or TRBV12-4 to TRBJ2-3; TRBD2 might be the D (6 bases). This CDR3 has 13 amino acids. The V end lost 3 bases, the J end lost 4 bases, and 8 bases lay between the germline ends. CDR3 in DNA: TGTGCCAGCAGTTTGGGGGAGGCAGATACGCAGTATTTT. Translated, it gives CASSLGEADTQYF.

The CDR3 DNA is TGCGCCAGCAGCTGGTTGGACAGGGGTATAGGAGTTGGTCCTGGGGCCAACGTCCTGACTTTC. It encodes CASSWLDRGIGVGPGANVLTF. V usage is TRBV5-1 and J usage is TRBJ2-6; 9 bases match TRBD1. V shed 3 bases and J 2 bases; nucleotides not matched to a gene: 18. Germline CDR1 and CDR2: SGHRS and YFSETQ. The CDR3 loop spans 21 amino acids.

The gene calls are TRBV14 and TRBJ1-1; the match to TRBD1 covers 10 bases. The CDR3 loop spans 13 amino acids. V was pared by 3 bases and J by 11 bases, with 6 bases of the junction left unmatched. Germline values: CDR1 SGHDN, CDR2 FVKESK. Here the CDR3 reads CASSHGDRGLAFF. For the CDR3, the DNA is TGTGCCAGCAGCCACGGGGACAGGGGTCTGGCTTTCTTT. Combining the CDR3 with reference TRBV14 and TRBJ1-1 gives the whole variable domain EAGVTQFPSHSVIEKGQTVTLRCDPISGHDNLYWYRRVMGKEIKFLLHFVKESKQDESGMPNNRFLAERTGGTYSTLKVQPAELEDSGVYFCASSHGDRGLAFFGQGTRLTVV.

The chain combines TRBV18 with TRBJ1-5; TRBD1 matches at 8 bases. The CDR3 runs to 14 residues. Trimming took 2 bases from V and 5 from J; bases not matched to a gene: 2. The germline V gene encodes CDR1 KGHSH and CDR2 LQKENI. In DNA form, the CDR3 reads TGTGCCAGCTCACCATCAGGGGGCTATCAGCCCCAGCATTTT. This encodes CASSPSGGYQPQHF.

The sample holds one count of this clone. This chain links TRBV2 with TRBJ2-4, with a possible D match to TRBD2 (5 bases). Germline V CDR1 and CDR2: SNHLY, FYNNEI. Between the trimmed V and J ends, which lost 6 bases and 8 bases, there was a span of 14 bases. The CDR3 runs to 13 residues. The CDR3 DNA reads as TGTGCCAGCAGGTACCTATCCGGGGACATTCAGTACTTC. Its protein product is CASRYLSGDIQYF.

The rearrangement joins TRBV7-9 to TRBJ1-1; maybe TRBD1 (6 bases). Trimming took off 5 bases at V and 1 base at J, with 8 bases between the two ends. This CDR3 spans 13 amino acids. Germline loops: CDR1 SEHNR, CDR2 FQNEAQ (reference sequence). The CDR3 sequence is CASSSRGNTEAFF. The CDR3 nucleotides are TGTGCCAGCAGCAGCAGGGGGAACACTGAAGCTTTCTTT.

This rearrangement joins TRBV9 to TRBJ2-1; a weak D match, TRBD2 (6 bases). The germline V gene has CDR1 SGDLS and CDR2 YYNGEE. The CDR3 extends over 14 amino acids. Trimming stripped 0 bases from V and 10 bases from J, with 14 bases between. CDR3 in amino acids: CASSVGTTVGEQFF. Written as DNA, the CDR3 is TGTGCCAGCAGCGTAGGGACTACCGTGGGAGAGCAGTTCTTC.

V is TRBV3-1 (or the pseudogene TRBV3-2) and J is TRBJ1-6; 8 bases are a match to TRBD1. Germline-derived CDR1 and CDR2 are LGHDT and YNNKEL (reference sequence). The V segment lost 7 bases and the J segment 10 bases; nucleotides outside the gene matches: 9. The CDR3 covers 14 residues. The CDR3 reads CASKPGTGGSPLHF. As DNA, the CDR3 is TGTGCCAGCAAACCCGGGACAGGAGGGTCACCCCTCCACTTT.

The DNA of the CDR3 is TGTGCCAGCAGGGCGGGCTCTGGAAACACCATATATTTT. Translation: CASRAGSGNTIYF. The gene calls are TRBV7-4 and TRBJ1-3; D is undetermined. CDR1 and CDR2 from the germline V gene are SGHVT and SQSDAQ. The germline V and J ends were trimmed by 6 bases and 0 bases, with 6 bases remaining between them. CDR3 length: 13 residues.

The V and J genes are TRBV5-1 and TRBJ2-1; TRBD2 matches at 7 bases. V lost 4 bases and J lost 2; bases outside the gene matches: 6. Germline lookup yields CDR1 SGHRS and CDR2 YFSETQ. CDR3 length: 15 residues. The CDR3 sequence: CASSLKAGPYNEQFF. CDR3 in DNA: TGCGCCAGCAGCCTAAAAGCGGGGCCCTACAATGAGCAGTTCTTC.

This chain joins TRBV5-1 and TRBJ1-1; TRBD1 might be the D (6 bases). V lost 5 bases, J lost 1 base, and 12 bases lay in between. This CDR3 comprises 14 residues. CDR1 is SGHRS and CDR2 is YFSETQ in the germline V gene. CDR3 DNA: TGCGCCAGCAGGCCTGTGACAGGGAACACTGAAGCTTTCTTT. Amino acid sequence: CASRPVTGNTEAFF.

V gene TRBV2 combines with J gene TRBJ2-3; D unclear. The CDR3 has 14 residues. V lost 6 bases to trimming and J lost 4 bases, with 14 bases between them. Germline V gives CDR1 SNHLY, CDR2 FYNNEI. The CDR3 coding sequence is TGTGCCAGCAGCGGGTCTTCGAATGCAGATACGCAGTATTTT. Protein product: CASSGSSNADTQYF.

The V and J genes are TRBV30 and TRBJ2-7; D remains unclear. The V gene's germline CDR1 is GTSNPN and CDR2 SVGIG (reference sequence). The CDR3 covers 11 residues. Trimming shortened V by 0 bases and J by 3 bases, and 3 bases separated the two germline ends. The CDR3 spells CAWSVSYEQYF. The CDR3 DNA sequence: TGTGCCTGGAGTGTCAGCTACGAGCAGTACTTC.

This clone was recorded once. The rearrangement joins TRBV5-4 to TRBJ2-4, with TRBD1 matching over 9 bases. V lost 4 bases and J lost 5; bases outside the gene matches: 4. The CDR3 has 14 amino acids. Germline V lookup: CDR1 SGHNT, CDR2 YYREEE (reference sequence). The CDR3 sequence: CASSKYRGQNIQYF. The CDR3 DNA follows: TGTGCCAGCAGCAAATACAGGGGGCAAAACATTCAGTACTTC. The whole variable domain, filled in from reference TRBV5-4 and TRBJ2-4, reads ETGVTQSPTHLIKTRGQQVTLRCSSQSGHNTVSWYQQALGQGPQFIFQYYREEENGRGNFPPRFSGLQFPNYSSELNVNALELDDSALYLCASSKYRGQNIQYFGAGTRLSVL.

The J gene is TRBJ1-2, the V gene TRBV6-5; D is possibly TRBD1 (5 bases). Deletions cut 9 bases from V and 4 bases from J, with 15 bases between. The CDR3 length is 13 residues. Germline V gene sequence: CDR1 MNHEY, CDR2 SVGAGI. The DNA of the CDR3 is TGTGCCAGTACGACCGGGACTGCCTATGGCTACACCTTC. Translating gives CASTTGTAYGYTF.